This TCR beta chain stems from a study of T cell changes during pregnancy in multiple sclerosis (dated by TCRdb to the late 2010s). With regard to the full study: The study looked at changes in the T cell repertoire across pregnancy in women with multiple sclerosis.

Libraries were made using the immunoSEQ multiplex PCR assay. What TCRdb holds here is the immuneACCESS table cut down to in-frame rearrangements. Part of the clones is not present; checked against another copy, under half of the missing clones reflect an unresolved V gene, and the others are unexplained. For this sample there are approximately 47,000 clones; nearly 95% appear just once. 0.4% to 0.6% of the sample comes from the top ten. Points on this clone: Its antigen has not been determined. No base quality values were provided; no much bigger clone lies one nucleotide off.

The sequence was collected from a female donor with multiple sclerosis, enrolled in a pregnancy study. This material consisted of CD4+ T cells from peripheral blood mononuclear cells, taken in the first trimester of pregnancy.

The DNA sequence is given as TGCGCCAGCAGCATGGGACGGGATAATTCACCCCTCCACTTT. It encodes CASSMGRDNSPLHF. The sequence links TRBV5-1 to TRBJ1-6; the D gene is possibly TRBD1, with 5 bases matching. V lost 4 bases and J lost 5 bases; the stretch between them is 10 bases long. The CDR3 starts with the cysteine, ends with the phenylalanine, and has 14 residues. The sequence is cut down to CDR3 DNA, 42 bases in frame from base 1. In the germline V gene, CDR1 corresponds to SGHRS and CDR2 to YFSETQ.